What follows is one T cell receptor beta chain and its context. Its specific antigen is unknown. The input lacks base qualities; no much larger clone sits a single base away. Genomic DNA was isolated from the sorted cells so that the TCRbeta CDR3 region could be sequenced. TCRbeta CDR3 regions were sequenced using the immunoSEQ Assay. The table comes from immuneACCESS by way of TCRdb, which keeps in-frame sequences with V and J called. Part of the clones is missing from these tables; in studies checked, under half for an unresolved V gene and the rest for unknown reasons. Across this sample there are around 100,000 clones, with about 90% seen only once. The ten top clones hold roughly 0.17% of the sample. The data belong to a study of OX40 agonist ivuxolimab in advanced cancers. Describing the broader study: Ivuxolimab was a fully human IgG2 agonistic monoclonal antibody targeting the costimulatory receptor OX40 (CD134). Peripheral TCRbeta sequencing was intended to test whether TCR sequence diversity was altered and clonal T-cell expansion was caused by ivuxolimab. Intravenous ivuxolimab was administered to patients every 2 weeks at six dose levels: 0.01, 0.1, 0.3, 1.5, 3 and 10 mg/kg. A male proportion of 75% to 85% and a mean age of 60 years, ranging from 23 to 79, were recorded for the dose-escalation cohort. Partial responses occurred in three dose-escalation patients: two with cutaneous melanoma and one with hepatocellular carcinoma. Of the approximately 50 dose-escalation patients, hepatocellular carcinoma was present in about 20, melanoma in roughly 15, renal cell carcinoma in 9 and head and neck cancer in 9. The paper describes the monotherapy dose-escalation part (N ≈ 51 patients) of the phase I trial of ivuxolimab. Prior anti-PD-1, anti-PD-L1 or anti-CTLA-4 therapy was permitted, and about two fifths of dose-escalation patients had received checkpoint inhibitors.

The trial excluded patients who had a history of autoimmune disease or who were on systemic immunosuppression. Peripheral blood for TCR sequencing was drawn from every dose cohort at baseline, at cycle 4 day 1 and at cycle 7 day 1. The samples were taken from a phase I, first-in-human, multicenter, open-label dose-escalation trial of ivuxolimab. Adults with locally advanced or metastatic head and neck squamous cell, hepatocellular, melanoma or renal cell carcinoma were enrolled in the trial. CD4+ and CD8+ T cells were sorted separately from peripheral blood before TCR sequencing. Via the germline V gene, CDR1 is SGHRS and CDR2 YFSETQ. The CDR3 covers 15 residues, taking in both the cysteine and the phenylalanine. The entry retains the CDR3 DNA only, 45 bases that are in frame from base 1. For this chain, trimming is 0 bases at the V end and 4 bases at the J end, and the number of junction bases without a gene match is 6.

What the work shows at the level of the full study, not this receptor alone: Antigen specificity was not determined for the clonally expanded peripheral T cells. After ivuxolimab, more expanded clones were found on average in CD8+ T cells than in CD4+ T cells. In the 0.1-3.0 mg/kg groups, partial responders were among the patients with the lowest normalized peripheral clonal expansion, particularly in CD8+ T cells. At doses from 0.1 to 3.0 mg/kg, clonal expansion was seen in both CD4+ and CD8+ blood T cells between baseline and week 6. Low levels of normalized T-cell clonal expansion were also shown by some nonresponding patients.

This specimen consisted of CD4+ or CD8+ T cells sorted from blood, obtained in a trial of the OX40 agonist ivuxolimab. This sequence was found in an adult with an advanced solid tumor such as melanoma, head and neck, liver or kidney cancer. The rearrangement joined TRBV5-1 to TRBJ1-2, and 7 bases in between align with TRBD1. The CDR3 loop reads CASSLEGQGGYGYTF. The nucleotide sequence reads as follows: TGCGCCAGCAGCTTGGAGGGGCAGGGGGGCTATGGCTACACCTTC.